These 18 T cell receptor beta chains were all obtained from the same sample, sequenced in a study of T-cell memory formation after mild COVID-19. TCRdb re-called the 5' RACE reads with MiXCR, one entry per CDR3 protein. The data contain around 340,000 distinct CDR3 sequences, roughly 15% of them seen just once; the ten biggest clones take up more than 20%. Sequenced input: PBMCs or a T cell subset sorted from them (not recorded which). The receptors here all came from a man younger than 30 who had mild COVID-19 (a few samples of this study predate the infection). Cell type and time point are not known.

This clonotype showed up just a few times. The V call is TRBV5-1, the J call TRBJ2-7, with D possibly called TRBD1 or TRBD2 (5 bases each). V was cut by 0 bases and J by 3 bases, with 16 bases left in between. This CDR3 has 16 residues. Germline V gene lookup returns CDR1 SGHRS and CDR2 YFSETQ. CDR3 amino acids: CASSLESGPAGYEQYF. The CDR3 DNA sequence: TGCGCCAGCAGCTTGGAGTCGGGACCGGCGGGCTACGAGCAGTACTTC.

This clonotype was picked up a small number of times. This chain uses TRBV28 with TRBJ1-6, with no clear D. Germline CDR1 MDHEN, CDR2 SYDVKM. This CDR3 region has 11 residues. Trimming took off 3 bases at V and 9 bases at J, with 3 bases between the two ends. The CDR3 is CASSFASPLHF. CDR3 sequence (DNA): TGTGCCAGCAGTTTTGCTTCACCCCTCCACTTT.

V usage is TRBV10-3 and J usage is TRBJ2-7; D is ambiguous. Germline lookup yields CDR1 ENHRY and CDR2 SYGVKD. Deletions cut 4 bases from V and 3 bases from J, with 4 bases between. The CDR3 loop spans 11 amino acids. CDR3 DNA sequence: TGTGCCATCAGTGGTGTCTACGAGCAGTACTTC. Amino acids: CAISGVYEQYF.

This clonotype was detected many times. This sequence joins TRBV7-2 and TRBJ2-7; possible D gene TRBD2, 5 bases. Trimming removed 2 bases from V and 3 bases from J, with 8 bases in between. The germline V gene has CDR1 SGHTA and CDR2 FQGNSA. The CDR3 totals 13 residues. The CDR3 spells CASSLQDYYEQYF. In DNA, the CDR3 is TGTGCCAGCAGCTTACAAGACTACTACGAGCAGTACTTC.

This clonotype was seen only a few times. This sequence joins TRBV5-1 and TRBJ1-2; 9 nucleotides match TRBD1. CDR1 and CDR2 (germline): SGHRS, YFSETQ. This CDR3 has 15 residues. V trimming: 0 bases; J trimming: 4 bases; junction bases outside the gene matches: 4. CDR3 nucleotide sequence: TGCGCCAGCAGCTTGGCGGACAGGGGACGCTATGGCTACACCTTC. Translating gives CASSLADRGRYGYTF.

This rearrangement joins TRBV4-3 to TRBJ2-2, with 7 bases identical to TRBD1. Germline V CDR1 and CDR2: LGHNA, YSLEER. Trimming cost V 3 bases and J 8 bases; bases outside gene matches: 9. This CDR3 has 15 residues. This CDR3 reads CASSQTNRGLGELFF. The DNA of the CDR3 is TGCGCCAGCAGCCAGACAAACAGGGGTCTGGGGGAGCTGTTTTTT.

This clonotype was observed many times. The chain joins TRBV7-2 to TRBJ2-3; weak D call: TRBD1 (5 bases). The V end lost 4 bases, the J end lost 8 bases, and 16 bases lay between the germline ends. Germline V gene sequence: CDR1 SGHTA, CDR2 FQGNSA. The CDR3 is 14 amino acids. The CDR3 DNA reads TGTGCCAGCAGCTCCCTCGACAGTAGGGTTACGCAGTATTTT. Its protein product is CASSSLDSRVTQYF.

This clonotype was detected only a few times. The chain carries TRBV7-2 and TRBJ1-6; D is unclear. This CDR3 is built from 14 residues. Germline V lookup: CDR1 SGHTA, CDR2 FQGNSA. V lost 1 base and J 8 bases, leaving 9 bases between the germline ends. The CDR3 region has the DNA TGTGCCAGCAGCTTAGACCAGTTCTATTCACCCCTCCACTTT. It translates to CASSLDQFYSPLHF.

V and J are TRBV7-2 and TRBJ2-7; D possibly corresponds to TRBD1 (5 bases). V dropped 7 bases and J dropped 2 bases, with 12 bases sitting between them. Per the germline V gene, CDR1 is SGHTA and CDR2 is FQGNSA. The CDR3 is 13 amino acids. Here the CDR3 reads CASTRAGAYEQYF. In DNA, the CDR3 is TGTGCCAGCACCAGGGCAGGCGCCTACGAGCAGTACTTC.

This clonotype was seen a handful of times. This chain connects TRBV7-2 to TRBJ2-7; 7 nucleotides agree with TRBD2. Germline-derived CDR1 and CDR2 are SGHTA and FQGNSA. V shed 1 base and J 0 bases; nucleotides not matched to a gene: 3. The CDR3 is 15 amino acids. The CDR3 reads CASSLGGLPSYEQYF. The CDR3 DNA sequence: TGTGCCAGCAGCTTAGGGGGACTACCCTCCTACGAGCAGTACTTC.

This clonotype turned up a few times. CDR3 nucleotide sequence: TGTGCCAGCAGCCAAGAAATGCTAGCGGGGGGCTATGAGCAGTTCTTC. Residues: CASSQEMLAGGYEQFF. The chain has TRBV3-1 and TRBJ2-1; TRBD2 aligns across 11 bases. CDR3 length: 16 amino acids. V dropped 0 bases and J dropped 8; count of bases not matched to a gene: 6. The germline V gene encodes CDR1 LGHDT and CDR2 YNNKEL (reference sequence).

The rearrangement uses TRBV15 and TRBJ1-6; the D is unclear. Per germline, CDR1 LNHNV and CDR2 YYDKDF (reference sequence). The CDR3 spans 11 residues. V was pared by 6 bases and J by 9 bases, with 6 bases between. CDR3 nucleotide sequence: TGTGCCACCAGTTCGGGTTCACCCCTCCACTTT. Translating gives CATSSGSPLHF.

This clonotype is categorized as medium-sized (0.01 to 0.1%). The rearrangement links TRBV6-6 to TRBJ2-3, with a tentative D call TRBD1 (6 bases). The CDR3 extends over 18 amino acids. Trimming took 3 bases from V and 2 from J, leaving 21 bases between them. Germline CDR1 MNHNY, CDR2 SVGAGI (reference sequence). As DNA, the CDR3 is TGTGCCAGCAGTTATACCTCCGGAGGACAGCGTCTCACAGATACGCAGTATTTT. It encodes CASSYTSGGQRLTDTQYF.

With regard to this clonotype: A junction end diverges from the germline sequence, so it may reflect a read error. This chain uses TRBV19 with TRBJ2-3, with D maybe TRBD1 (5 bases). The CDR3 runs to 14 residues. Germline V gene data show CDR1 as LNHDA and CDR2 as SQIVND (reference sequence). CDR3 nucleotides: TGTGCAAGTAGTATGGAGACAGCGACAGATACGCAGTATTTT. This gives the protein CASSMETATDTQYF. The full variable domain, completed using reference TRBV19 and TRBJ2-3, is DGGITQSPKYLFRKEGQNVTLSCEQNLNHDAMYWYRQDPGQGLRLIYYSQIVNDFQKGDIAEGYSVSREKKESFPLTVTSAQKNPTAFYLCASSMETATDTQYFGPGTRLTVL.

The genes are TRBV11-2 and TRBJ2-1, with no clear D. CDR1 and CDR2 (germline): SGHAT, FQNNGV. Trimming took 0 bases from V and 2 from J, leaving 8 bases between them. The CDR3 consists of 15 residues. CDR3 region: CASSLDPGTYNEQFF. CDR3 coding DNA: TGTGCCAGCAGCTTAGATCCTGGGACCTACAATGAGCAGTTCTTC.

This clonotype has only a few counts. V is TRBV9 and J is TRBJ2-1; D remains ambiguous. The CDR3 totals 13 residues. Trimming cost V 1 base and J 7 bases, with 9 bases left between them. Germline CDR1 is SGDLS and CDR2 is YYNGEE. CDR3 in DNA: TGTGCCAGCAGCGTATATATAGGGAATGAGCAGTTCTTC. It yields the protein CASSVYIGNEQFF.

This clonotype was counted a few times. The chain recombines TRBV12-3 or TRBV12-4 with TRBJ2-4; D unclear. Deletions cut 3 bases from V and 5 bases from J, with 11 bases between. This CDR3 comprises 14 residues. The CDR3 coding sequence is TGTGCCAGCAGTTTTCGACGGAGTGAAAACATTCAGTACTTC. This codes for CASSFRRSENIQYF.

The V gene is TRBV12-3 or TRBV12-4, the J gene TRBJ1-5; a weak D match, TRBD1 (6 bases). CDR3 length equals 16 residues. Trimming pared 1 base from V and 0 bases from J, leaving 10 bases between. The CDR3 DNA reads TGTGCCAGCAGTTTAGGCGGACAGCTTAGCAATCAGCCCCAGCATTTT. Amino acid sequence: CASSLGGQLSNQPQHF.